The 7 T cell receptor beta chains reported below all come from one sample, sequenced in a study of T cell repertoires in cytomegalovirus infection. TCRdb re-analysed the reads in MiXCR, keeping a single row per CDR3 protein. Here the sample spans about 400,000 distinct CDR3 sequences, around a sixth being singletons. Material: PBMCs. Receptor source: a human donor in good health (CMV status not recorded). Some clones in this sample may be carry-over from other donors' samples.

The rearrangement joins TRBV11-1 to TRBJ2-1, with TRBD2 matching 8 bases. The CDR3 loop spans 15 amino acids. After removal of 7 bases from V and 0 bases from J, the junction contained 5 bases not matched to a gene. Per the germline V gene, CDR1 is SGHAT and CDR2 is FQDESV (reference sequence). Here the CDR3 DNA reads TGTGCCAGCACCACTCGGGGGGGCTCCTACAATGAGCAGTTCTTC. Its protein is CASTTRGGSYNEQFF.

The chain recombines TRBV7-2 with TRBJ2-1, with 10 bases matching TRBD2. CDR3 length: 15 residues. Germline values: CDR1 SGHTA, CDR2 FQGNSA. V was clipped by 5 bases and J by 5 bases; unmatched bases: 6. The CDR3 here is CASSRRTSGDNEQFF. The CDR3 DNA follows: TGTGCCAGCAGCCGCAGAACTAGCGGGGACAATGAGCAGTTCTTC.

This clonotype occurred a few times. V gene TRBV28 combines with J gene TRBJ2-5; 8 bases fit TRBD1. Germline CDR1 reads MDHEN; CDR2 reads SYDVKM. J gave up 2 bases and V 4 bases, and 6 bases lay outside the gene matches. The CDR3 length is 15 residues. CDR3 nucleotides: TGTGCCAGCAGTTCAAGAAGACAGGGGCAAGAGACCCAGTACTTC. Translated: CASSSRRQGQETQYF. The entire variable domain, with the rest obtained from reference TRBV28 and TRBJ2-5, is as follows: DVKVTQSSRYLVKRTGEKVFLECVQDMDHENMFWYRQDPGLGLRLIYFSYDVKMKEKGDIPEGYSVSREKKERFSLILESASTNQTSMYLCASSSRRQGQETQYFGPGTRLLVL.

This clonotype was recorded many times. CDR3 sequence: CASIGDKNTEAFF. Written as DNA, the CDR3 is TGTGCCAGTATTGGGGACAAGAACACTGAAGCTTTCTTT. V is TRBV19 and J is TRBJ1-1; tentatively, D is TRBD1 (6 bases). The CDR3 consists of 13 residues. Trimming took off 7 bases at V and 1 base at J, with 10 bases between the two ends. Germline values: CDR1 LNHDA, CDR2 SQIVND (reference sequence).

This rearrangement joins TRBV28 to TRBJ2-5; 8 bases fit TRBD2. The germline V gene has CDR1 MDHEN and CDR2 SYDVKM. The CDR3 runs 16 residues. Trimming at V came to 2 bases and at J to 0 bases, leaving 5 bases not matched to a gene. This CDR3 reads CASSLGTRIYQETQYF. The DNA of the CDR3 is TGTGCCAGCAGTTTAGGGACTAGGATTTACCAAGAGACCCAGTACTTC.

This clonotype was observed a few times. The chain couples TRBV2 to TRBJ1-2, with 7 bases that match TRBD1. CDR3 size: 15 residues. Trimming at V came to 8 bases and at J to 2 bases, leaving 11 bases not matched to a gene. Germline V gene lookup returns CDR1 SNHLY and CDR2 FYNNEI. In DNA form, the CDR3 reads TGTGCCAGCCTAGCTTTGGGACAGATAAACTATGGCTACACCTTC. This gives the protein CASLALGQINYGYTF.

V usage is TRBV20-1 and J usage is TRBJ1-2, with D uncertain. Between the trimmed V and J ends, which lost 6 bases and 5 bases, there was a span of 10 bases. The germline V gene encodes CDR1 DFQATT and CDR2 SNEGSKA (reference sequence). The CDR3 is 11 residues long. The CDR3 reads CSAQSDYGYTF. DNA for the CDR3: TGCAGTGCCCAGAGCGATTATGGCTACACCTTC.